This record covers a single T cell receptor beta chain. Antigen: not known. A read error may account for a junction end that differs from germline. This PCR relied on a set of 60 Vbeta primers and 13 Jbeta primers. This table comes from immunoSEQ multiplex PCR, and its TCRdb copy is limited to in-frame clones, with some not included. The sample records 150,000 to 200,000 clones, 75% to 90% being singletons. The sample is drawn from a study of cytomegalovirus exposure and HLA in healthy donors. Notes on the study in general: Donors were assumed by presence/absence analyses to have roughly uniform sequencing depth. The authors judged a highly shared variant cluster likely a sequencing artifact. Later on, a genetic analysis was performed. It linked a missense variant in DCLRE1C with V- and J-gene trimming of TCR beta. Later analysis revealed greater clonal expansion in HLA-associated TCR beta chains than in equally common others.

Source material: PBMCs. The receptor was derived from a woman aged 18-29 years in good health and CMV-seronegative.

CDR3 nucleotide sequence: TGTGCCAGCAGCCAACAGGGGGGACAGGGTCGCTACATCTTC. This encodes CASSQQGGQGRYIF. The chain links TRBV4-2 to TRBJ1-2; 9 nucleotides agree with TRBD1. CDR1 and CDR2 (germline): LGHNA, YNFKEQ. The CDR3 extends over 14 amino acids.